This T cell receptor beta chain was sequenced for a study of T cell changes during pregnancy in multiple sclerosis. The germline CDR1 and CDR2 sequences are LGHNA and YSLEER. CDR3 length equals 12 residues. V gave up 5 bases and J gave up 8 bases, with 9 bases separating them. Only in-frame clones appear in the TCRdb table, and some are missing; sequencing was by immunoSEQ multiplex PCR. The sample lists tens of thousands of clones, 91% seen once, with approximately 1.5% in the top ten. Sequences were derived from peripheral blood, sampled after pregnancy. This TCR came from a female donor in good health, enrolled as a control in a pregnancy study. V gene TRBV4-3 combines with J gene TRBJ1-4, with a tentative D call TRBD1 (6 bases). CDR3 residues: CASSGGAEKLFF. Written as DNA, the CDR3 is TGCGCCAGCAGCGGGGGGGCGGAAAAACTGTTTTTT.